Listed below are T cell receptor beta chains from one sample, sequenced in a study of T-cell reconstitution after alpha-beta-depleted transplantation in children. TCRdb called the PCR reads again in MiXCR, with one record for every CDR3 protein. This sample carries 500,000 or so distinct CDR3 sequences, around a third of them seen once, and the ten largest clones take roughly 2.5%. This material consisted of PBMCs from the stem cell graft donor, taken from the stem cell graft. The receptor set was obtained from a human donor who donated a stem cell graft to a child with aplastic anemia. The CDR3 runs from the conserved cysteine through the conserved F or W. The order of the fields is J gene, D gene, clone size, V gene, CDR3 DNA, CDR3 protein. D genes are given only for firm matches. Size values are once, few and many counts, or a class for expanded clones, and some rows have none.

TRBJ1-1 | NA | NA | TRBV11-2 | TGTGCCAGCAGCCTCAGGTCGCCCCGTATAGACACTGAAGCTTTCTTT | CASSLRSPRIDTEAFF
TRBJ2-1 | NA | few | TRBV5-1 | TGCGCCAGCAGCGACGTGGGGGCGTATAGGTCCTACAATGAGCAGTTCTTC | CASSDVGAYRSYNEQFF
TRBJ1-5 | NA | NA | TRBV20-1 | TGCAGTGCTAGAGGGGATCGTCAGCCCCAGCATTTT | CSARGDRQPQHF
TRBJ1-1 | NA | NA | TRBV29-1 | TGCAGCGTTGTCCTGGATCCGAAGGGCACTGAAGCTTTCTTT | CSVVLDPKGTEAFF
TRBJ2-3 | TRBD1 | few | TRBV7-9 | TGTGCCAGCAGCTGGACAGGGGCCAGCACAGATACGCAGTATTTT | CASSWTGASTDTQYF
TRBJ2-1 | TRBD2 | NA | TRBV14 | TGTGCCAGCAGCCGGAAGATACTAGCGGGAGAGGATCACGAGCAGTTCTTC | CASSRKILAGEDHEQFF
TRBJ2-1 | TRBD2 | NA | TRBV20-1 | TGCAGTGCTAGCGGACTAGCGCAAAGGAATGAGCAGTTCTTC | CSASGLAQRNEQFF
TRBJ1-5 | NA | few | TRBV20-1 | TGCAGTGCTAGAGATGGGCTGTGGGCTTACAATCAGCCCCAGCATTTT | CSARDGLWAYNQPQHF
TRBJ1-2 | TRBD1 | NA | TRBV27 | TGTGCCAGCAAGGTCGGGACAGACTATGGCTACACCTTC | CASKVGTDYGYTF
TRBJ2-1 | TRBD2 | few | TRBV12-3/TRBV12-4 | TGTGCCAGCAGTTTAGTCCCCTCCCCTGGGGCGGGAGGTTACTACAATGAGCAGTTCTTC | CASSLVPSPGAGGYYNEQFF
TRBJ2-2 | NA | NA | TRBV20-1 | TGCAGTGCTAGAGATCAGGGGACCGGGGAGCTGTTTTTT | CSARDQGTGELFF
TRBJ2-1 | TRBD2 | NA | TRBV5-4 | TGTGCCAGCAGTTCCGGGACTAGCGGGAGGGATGAGCAGTTCTTC | CASSSGTSGRDEQFF
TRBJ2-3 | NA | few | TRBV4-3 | TGCGCCAGCAGCCAACTACTAGCTGCCACAGATACGCAGTATTTT | CASSQLLAATDTQYF
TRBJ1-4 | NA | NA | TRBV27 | TGTGCCAGCAGACCACGTGGGGAAAAACTGTTTTTT | CASRPRGEKLFF
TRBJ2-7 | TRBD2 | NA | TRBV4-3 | TGCGCCAGCAGCCAAATAGCGGGGGACTCCTACGAGCAGTACTTC | CASSQIAGDSYEQYF
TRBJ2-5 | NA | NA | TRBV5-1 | TGCGCCAGCAGCTTGTCCGGGACACGCCAAGAGACCCAGTACTTC | CASSLSGTRQETQYF
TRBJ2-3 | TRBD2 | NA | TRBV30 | TGTGCCTGGAGGACGGGGGGGGGTTCCGATACGCAGTATTTT | CAWRTGGGSDTQYF
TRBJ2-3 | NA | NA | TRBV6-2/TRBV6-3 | TGTGCCAGCAGGCAAGAGCGGGATACGCAGTATTTT | CASRQERDTQYF
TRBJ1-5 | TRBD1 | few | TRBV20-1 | TGCAGTGCTAGGCTGACAGGGAGGGAGACCAATCAGCCCCAGCATTTT | CSARLTGRETNQPQHF
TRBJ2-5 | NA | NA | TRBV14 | TGTGCCAGCAGCCAAGGGGGGACAGAGACCCAGTACTTC | CASSQGGTETQYF
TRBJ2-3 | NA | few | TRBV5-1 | TGCGCCAGCAGCTTTAGGGAGGATACGCAGTATTTT | CASSFREDTQYF
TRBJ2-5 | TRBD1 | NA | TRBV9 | TGTGCCAGCAGCGTAGGGGGTGGGACAGGGCAAGAGACCCAGTACTTC | CASSVGGGTGQETQYF
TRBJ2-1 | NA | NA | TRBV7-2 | TGTGCCAGCAGCTTATTGGCTAGGGAGCAGTTCTTC | CASSLLAREQFF
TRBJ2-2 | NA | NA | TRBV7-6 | TGTGCCAGCTCGCGCAGCCTGACGAACACCGGGGAGCTGTTTTTT | CASSRSLTNTGELFF
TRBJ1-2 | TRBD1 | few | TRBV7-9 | TGTGCCAGCATACGGGACAGGGGATATGGCTACACCTTC | CASIRDRGYGYTF
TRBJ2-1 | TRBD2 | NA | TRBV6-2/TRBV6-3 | TGTGCCAGCAGTTACTCAAGGAGAGGACTAGCGGGAGCCTTTGGGCAGTTCTTC | CASSYSRRGLAGAFGQFF
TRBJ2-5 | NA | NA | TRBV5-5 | TGTGCCAGCAGCTTGGACGGGATGAAACAAGAGACCCAGTACTTC | CASSLDGMKQETQYF
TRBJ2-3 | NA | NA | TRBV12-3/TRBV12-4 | TGTGCCAGCAGTGTGCTCCTTGGCACAGATACGCAGTATTTT | CASSVLLGTDTQYF
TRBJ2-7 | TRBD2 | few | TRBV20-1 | TGCAGTGCTAGAGATCGGGAGGGACTAGCTAACTTGAAGAACGAGCAGTACTTC | CSARDREGLANLKNEQYF
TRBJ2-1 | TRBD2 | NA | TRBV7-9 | TGTGCCAGCAGCTTTCCCGGGAGGGGGAATGAGCAGTTCTTC | CASSFPGRGNEQFF
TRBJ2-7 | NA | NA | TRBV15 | TGTGCCACCAGCCCAGGACAGGGAGGGGCCTACGAGCAGTACTTC | CATSPGQGGAYEQYF
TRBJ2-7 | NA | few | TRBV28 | TGTGCCAGCAGCGCATCCGGGACCAGGGAGCAGTACTTC | CASSASGTREQYF
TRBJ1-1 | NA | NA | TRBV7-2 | TGTGCCAGCAGCTTAGTTCATGAAGCTTTCTTT | CASSLVHEAFF
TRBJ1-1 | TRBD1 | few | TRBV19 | TGTGCCAGTAGTTTCCGGGACAGGGGGCTTTACACTGAAGCTTTCTTT | CASSFRDRGLYTEAFF
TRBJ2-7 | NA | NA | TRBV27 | TGTGCCAGCGACCTAACAGGGACCGAGCAGTACTTC | CASDLTGTEQYF
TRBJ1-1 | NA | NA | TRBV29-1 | TGCAGCGTGACGGGGACGGATTCGAACGCACAGTGGAACACTGAAGCTTTCTTT | CSVTGTDSNAQWNTEAFF
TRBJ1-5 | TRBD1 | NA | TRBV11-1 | TGTGCCAGCAGCTTAGCCTGGGAGGGACAGGGGGCAGCTCAGCCCCAGCATTTT | CASSLAWEGQGAAQPQHF
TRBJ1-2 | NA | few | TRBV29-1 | TGCAGCGTTGAAGGGGTACAGCAGGGCTATGGCTACACCTTC | CSVEGVQQGYGYTF
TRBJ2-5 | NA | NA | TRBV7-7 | TGTGCCAGCACTGGCCTTGGGGAGACCCAGTACTTC | CASTGLGETQYF
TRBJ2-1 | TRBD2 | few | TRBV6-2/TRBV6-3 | TGTGCCAGCAGTCCCGGACTAGCGGGAGATCGGAATGAGCAGTTCTTC | CASSPGLAGDRNEQFF
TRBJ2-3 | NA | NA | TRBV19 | TGTGCCAGTACAGGTTGGACGGACAGCACAGATACGCAGTATTTT | CASTGWTDSTDTQYF
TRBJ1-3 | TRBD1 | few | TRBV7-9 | TGTGCCAGCAGCTTGGGGACAGGGGCGAGCTCTGGAAACACCATATATTTT | CASSLGTGASSGNTIYF
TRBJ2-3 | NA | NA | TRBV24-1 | TGTGCCACCAGTACGGGCGGATCATTAGATACGCAGTATTTT | CATSTGGSLDTQYF
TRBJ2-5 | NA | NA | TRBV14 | TGTGCCAGCAGCCAACCGGGACTTAAGAACCAAGAGACCCAGTACTTC | CASSQPGLKNQETQYF
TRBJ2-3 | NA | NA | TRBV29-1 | TGCAGCGTTGGCGCGGAGGGCCCCTCGAGGCAGTATTTT | CSVGAEGPSRQYF
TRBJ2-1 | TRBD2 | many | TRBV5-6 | TGTGCCAGCAGCCCACCGGGACTAGCGAACAATGAGCAGTTCTTC | CASSPPGLANNEQFF
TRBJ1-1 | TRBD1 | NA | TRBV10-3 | TGTGCCGCTAGACAGGGGAGCACTGAAGCTTTCTTT | CAARQGSTEAFF
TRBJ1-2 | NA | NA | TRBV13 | TGTGCCAGCAGCTTAAGGTCAGGGAACGTCAAAACAAACTATGGCTACACCTTC | CASSLRSGNVKTNYGYTF
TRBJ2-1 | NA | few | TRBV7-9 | TGTGCCAGCAGTCACCATCTAGAGACCGGGGATGAGCAGTTCTTC | CASSHHLETGDEQFF
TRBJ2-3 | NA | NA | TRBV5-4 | TGTGCCAGCAGCTTGGCCAGGGAAGATACGCAGTATTTT | CASSLAREDTQYF
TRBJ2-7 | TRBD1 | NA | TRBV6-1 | TGTGCCAGCAGTCCGACAGGGGTTGACCACGAGCAGTACTTC | CASSPTGVDHEQYF
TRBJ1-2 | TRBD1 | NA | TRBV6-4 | TGTGCCAGCAGTGCCGGGACAGGGGACGGCTACACCTTC | CASSAGTGDGYTF
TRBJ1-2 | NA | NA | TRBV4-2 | TGTGCCAGCAGCGACTCGGGGCGCTATGGCTACACCTTC | CASSDSGRYGYTF
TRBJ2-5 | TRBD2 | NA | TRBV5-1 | TGCGCCAGCAGCTTGCGTCCTAGCGGGAGGGTCCAAGAGACCCAGTACTTC | CASSLRPSGRVQETQYF
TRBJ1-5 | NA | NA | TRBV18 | TGTGCCAGCTCACCGACCCACAATAGCAATCAGCCCCAGCATTTT | CASSPTHNSNQPQHF
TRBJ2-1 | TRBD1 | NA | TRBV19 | TGTGCCAGTAGTAGACAGGGGAGTGGCTACAATGAGCAGTTCTTC | CASSRQGSGYNEQFF
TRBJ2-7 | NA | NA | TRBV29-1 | TGCAGCGTTCTACAGGGGAGGCACGAGCAGTACTTC | CSVLQGRHEQYF
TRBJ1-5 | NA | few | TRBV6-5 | TGTGCCAGCAGTTTTACAACGGATCAGCCCCAGCATTTT | CASSFTTDQPQHF
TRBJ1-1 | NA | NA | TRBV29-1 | TGCAGCGTTGAACCGCAGGCCTCTATGAACACTGAAGCTTTCTTT | CSVEPQASMNTEAFF
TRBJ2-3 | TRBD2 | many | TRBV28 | TGTGCCAGCAGTTTAGCGGGAGGCCCGGCAGATACGCAGTATTTT | CASSLAGGPADTQYF